This section outlines one T cell receptor beta chain sequence together with its context. Its specificity is not known. The RNA input was roughly 0.45 to 1 ug, and it was reverse transcribed with random hexamers. In TCRdb, the immunoSEQ multiplex PCR reads were re-called with MiXCR into one record per CDR3 protein. The data hold approximately 57,000 distinct CDR3 sequences, with roughly 94% observed a single time. CD8+ and CD4+ T cells from blood underwent TCR beta sequencing, which was carried out in a high-throughput format. The germline CDR1 and CDR2 sequences are SNHLY and FYNNEI. The CDR3 has 16 amino acids. V lost 7 bases to trimming and J lost 4 bases, with 20 bases between them. This record belongs to a study of CD8 T cells in Susac syndrome. Study at large: Intravenous immunoglobulin alone or corticosteroids were being given to patients with Susac syndrome at blood draw, unless they were therapy-naive. Overall study results and limits: Only a relatively small number of individuals were included in the TCR sequencing and HLA analysis.

Sequencing input: CD8+ T cells from PBMCs. This chain uses TRBV2 with TRBJ2-1, with a tentative D call TRBD2 (6 bases). This sequence was found in a human donor with Susac syndrome. The CDR3 reads CASMGRGKAGYNEQFF. The CDR3 DNA follows: TGTGCCAGCATGGGTCGGGGGAAGGCGGGTTACAATGAGCAGTTCTTC.